This is a list of T cell receptor beta chains from one sample in a study of blood T cell repertoires in COVID-19. Sequencing was performed with immunoSEQ multiplex PCR; in TCRdb, only in-frame clones are kept and a portion is missing. The data show 130,000 to 150,000 clones, with 79% seen just once and 4.5% to 5% held by the top ten. Sequencing used peripheral blood. The receptors come from a woman in her 70s with COVID-19, enrolled during active disease. Both conserved end residues are part of each CDR3. The order of the fields is J gene, D gene, CDR3 length, V gene, clone size, CDR3 DNA, CDR3 protein. D genes are given only for firm matches. Clone size is given for some rows only: seen once, a few or many times, or a class if the clone is expanded.

>TRBJ1-1|NA|13|TRBV6-1|NA
TGTGCCAGCAGTGAATGGCGGGGCACTGAAGCTTTCTTT
CASSEWRGTEAFF
>TRBJ2-2|NA|15|TRBV5-1|NA
TGCGCCAGCAGCTTGTTTGGGCCTAACACCGGGGAGCTGTTTTTT
CASSLFGPNTGELFF
>TRBJ1-6|TRBD1|14|TRBV7-2|NA
TGTGCCAGCAGCGAACAGGGGCGGGATTCACCCCTCCACTTT
CASSEQGRDSPLHF
>TRBJ1-6|NA|16|TRBV14|NA
TGTGCCAGCAGCCAACTGCCGGGTGGTGATGGGTCACCCCTCCACTTT
CASSQLPGGDGSPLHF
>TRBJ2-1|NA|13|TRBV5-8|NA
TGTGCCAGCAGAGTGGCGGGTAGGGATGAGCAGTTCTTC
CASRVAGRDEQFF
>TRBJ1-3|NA|16|TRBV4-1|NA
TGCGCCAGCAGCCAAGAAAAGCAGGGGCCAGGAAACACCATATATTTT
CASSQEKQGPGNTIYF
>TRBJ2-1|NA|16|TRBV7-8|NA
TGTGCCAGCAGCTTAGCAACAGCAAGGCTGGGCAATGAGCAGTTCTTC
CASSLATARLGNEQFF
>TRBJ2-1|TRBD2|14|TRBV10-3|few
TGTGCCATCAGTGAGGGGACTAGTTACAATGAGCAGTTCTTC
CAISEGTSYNEQFF
>TRBJ2-5|TRBD1|14|TRBV5-8|NA
TGTGCCAGCAGCTGGGGGGACAGGGCGGAGACCCAGTACTTC
CASSWGDRAETQYF
>TRBJ1-1|TRBD1|16|TRBV11-2|few
TGTGCCAGCAGCCGCGGACAGGGCCTAATGGGCACTGAAGCTTTCTTT
CASSRGQGLMGTEAFF
>TRBJ1-6|TRBD1|13|TRBV2|NA
TGTGCCAGCAAAAGGGGGCAGGGGAGTCCCCTCCACTTT
CASKRGQGSPLHF
>TRBJ1-2|NA|12|TRBV29-1|NA
TGCAGCGTCGAAGGCGGGGGGGATGGCTACACCTTC
CSVEGGGDGYTF
>TRBJ1-1|TRBD1|17|TRBV5-4|NA
TGTGCCAGCAGCCAACTGACCGGGACAGGGGGCAGCACTGAAGCTTTCTTT
CASSQLTGTGGSTEAFF
>TRBJ1-5|TRBD1|15|TRBV7-9|NA
TGTGCCAGCAGCAAGGGGACAGGGGACAATCAGCCCCAGCATTTT
CASSKGTGDNQPQHF
>TRBJ2-5|NA|14|TRBV5-8|NA
TGTGCCAGCAGCCCCCGGGTCCTCACAGAGACCCAGTACTTC
CASSPRVLTETQYF
>TRBJ2-7|NA|12|TRBV7-2|NA
TGTGCCAGCAGGTGGGGCGGGACCCGAAAGTACTTC
CASRWGGTRKYF
>TRBJ2-7|NA|15|TRBV5-1|NA
TGCGCCAGCAGCAAGGGCCGGGATAAAATTTACGAGCAGTACTTC
CASSKGRDKIYEQYF
>TRBJ1-1|NA|11|TRBV7-9|once
TGTGCCAGCAGAGGGGGAAGAGAAGCTTTCTTT
CASRGGREAFF
>TRBJ2-7|TRBD1|14|TRBV6-5|NA
TGTGCCAGCAATAATGGACAGGGGTCCCACGAGCAGTACTTC
CASNNGQGSHEQYF
>TRBJ2-7|TRBD1|14|TRBV10-3|NA
TGTGCCATCAGGAATACGACAGGGGCCTACGAGCAGTACTTC
CAIRNTTGAYEQYF
>TRBJ1-2|TRBD1|13|TRBV30|NA
TGTGCCTGTTTAACAGGGGGCAGAAATGGCTACACCTTC
CACLTGGRNGYTF
>TRBJ1-1|NA|15|TRBV7-2|NA
TGTGCCAGCAGCCGGGAGGGGCTTGTGAACACTGAAGCTTTCTTT
CASSREGLVNTEAFF
>TRBJ2-7|NA|13|TRBV10-3|NA
TGTGCCATCACGCGGGAACTAGAGGACGAGCAGTACTTC
CAITRELEDEQYF
>TRBJ2-2|TRBD1|15|TRBV29-1|NA
TGCAGCGTTGAAAAGACAGGGAAGTCCGCCGGGGAGCTGTTTTTT
CSVEKTGKSAGELFF
>TRBJ2-5|TRBD2|16|TRBV7-2|few
TGTGCCAGCAGCTTTATGGGCGGGGGGCCCCAAGAGACCCAGTACTTC
CASSFMGGGPQETQYF
>TRBJ1-1|NA|12|TRBV5-1|few
TGCGCCAGCAGCCAGGGGTTTGGTGAAGCTTTCTTT
CASSQGFGEAFF
>TRBJ1-2|NA|13|TRBV15|NA
TGTGCCACCAGCACACTCCTCGGGTATGGCTACACCTTC
CATSTLLGYGYTF
>TRBJ1-2|NA|13|TRBV6-1|few
TGTGCCAGCAGTGAGGAGAGGCCCTCTGGCTACACCTTC
CASSEERPSGYTF
>TRBJ1-2|TRBD1|16|TRBV4-3|NA
TGCGCCAGCAGCCAAGGTTTGGAGGACAGGGGCTATGGCTACACCTTC
CASSQGLEDRGYGYTF
>TRBJ1-5|NA|17|TRBV19|NA
TGTGCCAGTAAGGTTTCGACAGCGAGGAATAGCAATCAGCCCCAGCATTTT
CASKVSTARNSNQPQHF
>TRBJ2-4|NA|14|TRBV5-1|NA
TGCGCCAGCAGCTTAGACAGTTCTGGGGACATTCAGTACTTC
CASSLDSSGDIQYF
>TRBJ1-4|NA|17|TRBV5-6|NA
TGTGCCAGCAGCAACCTGGGACACTCCGATGCGGGTGAAAAACTGTTTTTT
CASSNLGHSDAGEKLFF
>TRBJ1-4|NA|14|TRBV13|NA
TGTGCCAGCAGCCTAAGACAGGAGAATGAAAAACTGTTTTTT
CASSLRQENEKLFF
>TRBJ2-1|NA|13|TRBV19|NA
TGTGCCAGTAGTAATAGACGGGGCAATGAGCAGTTCTTC
CASSNRRGNEQFF
>TRBJ1-1|NA|11|TRBV19|few
TGTGCCAGTGTGGGGCCAGTAGCAGCTTTCTTT
CASVGPVAAFF
>TRBJ1-5|NA|12|TRBV29-1|few
TGCAGCGTTCAGAGGGAGGGACAGCCCCAGCATTTT
CSVQREGQPQHF
>TRBJ1-2|NA|17|TRBV21-1|NA
TGTGCCAGCAGCCAGAAAGATAGACAGGGGAAGAACTATGGCTACACCTTC
CASSQKDRQGKNYGYTF
>TRBJ1-6|NA|16|TRBV30|NA
TGTGCCTGGAGTCTGGTCAACAGTAGGAATAATTCACCCCTCCACTTT
CAWSLVNSRNNSPLHF
>TRBJ2-3|NA|14|TRBV9|NA
TGTGCCAGCAGCGTGGGGACCGTGGGGGGTACGCAGTATTTT
CASSVGTVGGTQYF
>TRBJ1-5|NA|16|TRBV15|NA
TGTGCCACCAGCCGAAGAACAGGGAAGGGAAATCAGCCCCAGCATTTT
CATSRRTGKGNQPQHF
>TRBJ1-4|NA|14|TRBV3-1/TRBV3-2|few
TGTGCCAGCAGCCAGGACAGCGGAACTGAAAAACTGTTTTTT
CASSQDSGTEKLFF
>TRBJ1-1|NA|18|TRBV19|NA
TGTGCCAGTAGTCAACATATCGTACAGGGTGGTTTTAACACTGAAGCTTTCTTT
CASSQHIVQGGFNTEAFF
>TRBJ2-2|NA|14|TRBV30|NA
TGTGCCTGTACAGGGGGGGCGAACACCGGGGAGCTGTTTTTT
CACTGGANTGELFF
>TRBJ1-1|NA|14|TRBV7-9|once
TGTGCCAGCAGCCCCACAGGGACAAGCGCTGAAGCTTTCTTT
CASSPTGTSAEAFF
>TRBJ2-5|NA|18|TRBV15|NA
TGTGCCACCAGCAGAGATTATCGACTAGAAGGGAACGAAGAGACCCAGTACTTC
CATSRDYRLEGNEETQYF
>TRBJ2-2|NA|14|TRBV3-1/TRBV3-2|NA
TGTGCCAGCAGCCCCCAGGGGACCCGTGCGGAGCTGTTTTTT
CASSPQGTRAELFF
>TRBJ2-7|NA|16|TRBV6-2/TRBV6-3|once
TGTGCCAGCAGTCACGGTTTACGGCGGGCCACCAACGAGCAGTACTTC
CASSHGLRRATNEQYF
>TRBJ2-5|NA|15|TRBV5-4|NA
TGTGCCAGCAGCTCCGGGGTCAGGGGTGGAGAGACCCAGTACTTC
CASSSGVRGGETQYF
>TRBJ1-4|NA|15|TRBV6-6|few
TGTGCCAGCAGTTACGCGGACTTAATCAAGGAAAAACTGTTTTTT
CASSYADLIKEKLFF
>TRBJ2-3|NA|17|TRBV4-2|NA
TGTGCCAGCAGCCAAGATAGGTCTAGCTCCGGCGAGGATACGCAGTATTTT
CASSQDRSSSGEDTQYF
>TRBJ1-3|NA|14|TRBV4-2|NA
TGTGCCAGCAGCCCATACAGCTCTGGAAACACCATATATTTT
CASSPYSSGNTIYF
>TRBJ2-7|NA|16|TRBV5-6|NA
TGTGCCAGCAGCTTGCGGCCGACTAGAGGCTCCTACGAGCAGTACTTC
CASSLRPTRGSYEQYF
>TRBJ2-1|TRBD1|13|TRBV7-9|NA
TGTGCCAGCAGAAGGACAGGGAAGAATGAGCAGTTCTTC
CASRRTGKNEQFF